The 27 T cell receptor beta chains reported below all come from one sample, sequenced in a study of blood T cells in healthy people across ages. A second PCR, run for about 6 to 12 cycles, used a sample-barcoded 5' primer plus a J-beta primer mix. One entry per CDR3 protein, called by TCRdb with MiXCR from the 5' RACE reads. The profile covers 780,000 or so distinct CDR3 sequences, with approximately 60% appearing a single time and roughly 25% taken by the ten largest. Sequencing was performed on blood. The receptors derive from a middle-aged man in good health.

This clonotype was seen more than once but under ten times. The genes are TRBV20-1 and TRBJ2-7; tentative D call: TRBD2 (5 bases). There are 14 residues in the CDR3. Germline CDR1 is DFQATT and CDR2 is SNEGSKA (reference sequence). V dropped 4 bases and J dropped 2 bases, with 15 bases sitting between them. In nucleotides, the CDR3 is TGCAGTGCTACTCCCGGACTCGGGACCTACGAGCAGTACTTC. As protein: CSATPGLGTYEQYF.

The chain recombines TRBV20-1 with TRBJ2-7, with D possibly being TRBD1 (5 bases). The V gene's germline CDR1 is DFQATT and CDR2 SNEGSKA (reference sequence). The ends were cut back, 7 bases at V and 6 bases at J, with 13 bases in the middle. The CDR3 loop spans 11 amino acids. CDR3 nucleotides: TGCAGTGGATCGCGAAGGGGCGAGCAGTACTTC. The encoded protein is CSGSRRGEQYF.

This clonotype has just a few counts. The chain uses TRBV7-2 and TRBJ2-7, with a tentative D call TRBD1 (5 bases). The CDR3 spans 14 residues. The ends were cut back, 1 base at V and 5 bases at J, with 12 bases in the middle. The germline CDR1 and CDR2 sequences are SGHTA and FQGNSA. The CDR3 nucleotides read TGTGCCAGCAGCTTAGATGCAGGGTGGAACGAGCAGTACTTC. This gives the protein CASSLDAGWNEQYF.

A few counts support this clonotype. The chain employs TRBV6-2 or TRBV6-3 and TRBJ2-5; a weak D match, TRBD1 (6 bases). The CDR3 loop spans 12 amino acids. Germline V CDR1 and CDR2: MNHEY, SVGEGT. With 5 bases removed from V and 13 bases from J, the gap between germline ends came to 17 bases. The CDR3 region has the DNA TGTGCCAGCAGTGAGCCAGGGACAACTCCGTACTTC. Its protein product is CASSEPGTTPYF.

In its sample, this clonotype was seen a few times. CDR3 in amino acids: CSVATSGVQETQYF. DNA for the CDR3: TGCAGCGTTGCCACCTCAGGGGTACAAGAGACCCAGTACTTC. The chain is built from TRBV29-1 and TRBJ2-5; maybe TRBD1 (6 bases). The germline V gene encodes CDR1 SQVTM and CDR2 ANQGSEA. There are 14 residues in the CDR3. V lost 4 bases and J lost 2, with 14 bases in between.

The chain couples TRBV5-5 to TRBJ2-7; perhaps TRBD1 as D (6 bases). Between the trimmed V and J ends, which lost 2 bases and 7 bases, there was a span of 16 bases. This CDR3 has 14 amino acids. Germline V gene lookup returns CDR1 SGHKS and CDR2 YYEKEE (reference sequence). The CDR3 coding sequence is TGTGCCAGCAGCTTCGGGCAGGGGCTGTTGGAGCAGTACTTC. This gives the protein CASSFGQGLLEQYF.

The V and J genes are TRBV6-6 and TRBJ1-1; D ambiguous. V lost 6 bases and J 1 base, leaving 12 bases between the germline ends. CDR1 is MNHNY and CDR2 is SVGAGI in the germline V gene (reference sequence). The CDR3 is made up of 14 amino acids. CDR3 region: CASRTFLSNTEAFF. The CDR3 DNA sequence: TGTGCCAGCAGAACCTTTCTCTCGAACACTGAAGCTTTCTTT.

The rearrangement joins TRBV7-8 to TRBJ2-5; 7 bases align to TRBD1. Germline lookup yields CDR1 SGHVS and CDR2 FQNEAQ. J was trimmed by 2 bases and V by 3 bases; bases with no gene match: 6. This CDR3 spans 15 amino acids. The CDR3 sequence: CASSFSRGQQETQYF. The CDR3 DNA sequence: TGTGCCAGCAGCTTCTCAAGGGGGCAGCAAGAGACCCAGTACTTC. The full variable domain, in which reference TRBV7-8 and TRBJ2-5 provide the parts outside the CDR3, is GAGVSQSPRYKVAKRGQDVALRCDPISGHVSLFWYQQALGQGPEFLTYFQNEAQLDKSGLPSDRFFAERPEGSVSTLKIQRTQQEDSAVYLCASSFSRGQQETQYFGPGTRLLVL.

In regard to this clonotype: At one end, the junction sequence differs from germline, possibly due to a read error. This chain connects TRBV27 to TRBJ2-7; D unclear. This CDR3 has 11 residues. Germline loops: CDR1 MNHEY, CDR2 SMNVEV (reference sequence). The CDR3: CASGYSYKQYF. The CDR3 nucleotides are TGTGCCAGCGGGTACTCCTACAAGCAGTACTTC.

V usage is TRBV29-1 and J usage is TRBJ2-3, with TRBD2 matching 8 bases. There are 14 residues in the CDR3. V lost 4 bases and J lost 0; bases outside the gene matches: 3. The germline V gene encodes CDR1 SQVTM and CDR2 ANQGSEA. This CDR3 reads CSVAVAGSTDTQYF. DNA for the CDR3: TGCAGCGTTGCCGTAGCGGGGAGCACAGATACGCAGTATTTT.

The chain uses TRBV2 and TRBJ2-4; D call uncertain. Trimming removed 6 bases from V and 0 bases from J, with 12 bases in between. The germline CDR1 and CDR2 sequences are SNHLY and FYNNEI. This CDR3 has 15 amino acids. The CDR3 nucleotides are TGTGCCAGCAGCGTAAGAACAGTAGCCAAAAACATTCAGTACTTC. Translated, it gives CASSVRTVAKNIQYF.

The chain has TRBV4-2 and TRBJ2-2; 15 bases line up with TRBD2. This CDR3 comprises 18 residues. Germline V lookup: CDR1 LGHNA, CDR2 YNFKEQ. Trimming at V came to 6 bases and at J to 7 bases, leaving 12 bases not matched to a gene. The CDR3: CASSPPGLAGGLGGELFF. In DNA, the CDR3 is TGTGCCAGCAGTCCACCCGGACTAGCGGGAGGGCTAGGCGGGGAGCTGTTTTTT.

V is TRBV20-1 and J is TRBJ1-1; 11 bases match TRBD1. Germline lookup yields CDR1 DFQATT and CDR2 SNEGSKA (reference sequence). V dropped 5 bases and J dropped 6; count of bases not matched to a gene: 2. CDR3 length: 12 amino acids. The CDR3 protein is CSAGTGGAEAFF. CDR3 sequence (DNA): TGCAGTGCTGGGACAGGGGGGGCTGAAGCTTTCTTT.

The rearrangement joins TRBV6-1 to TRBJ1-3; unclear D gene. The CDR3 covers 13 residues. From germline, CDR1 is MNHNS and CDR2 SASEGT. The V and J ends lost 4 bases and 5 bases respectively, with 9 bases between them. CDR3 region: CASSGGRRNTIYF. CDR3 nucleotide sequence: TGTGCCAGCAGTGGTGGGAGGCGAAACACCATATATTTT.

This clonotype came up a few times. The V call is TRBV6-1, the J call TRBJ2-7; D unresolved. The germline V gene encodes CDR1 MNHNS and CDR2 SASEGT. V was trimmed by 7 bases and J by 0 bases, leaving 10 bases between them. This CDR3 comprises 13 residues. The CDR3 bases are TGTGCCAGCATGGAGCCCAGCTCCTACGAGCAGTACTTC. Amino acid sequence: CASMEPSSYEQYF.

The chain uses TRBV7-9 and TRBJ2-3, with D perhaps being TRBD1 or TRBD2 (5 bases each). Between the trimmed V and J ends, which lost 5 bases and 6 bases, there was a span of 24 bases. In germline, CDR1 is SEHNR, CDR2 FQNEAQ (reference sequence). The CDR3 spans 17 residues. The CDR3 coding sequence is TGTGCCAGCAGCCCCCAATCTCCGGGGCAGGTCAAGGATACGCAGTATTTT. Protein: CASSPQSPGQVKDTQYF.

J is TRBJ2-7 and V is TRBV4-2, with D possibly being TRBD1 or TRBD2 (5 bases each). This CDR3 spans 15 amino acids. The V and J ends lost 3 bases and 7 bases respectively, with 19 bases between them. The germline V gene encodes CDR1 LGHNA and CDR2 YNFKEQ. The CDR3 loop reads CASSQDTNSPGEQYF. The DNA of the CDR3 is TGTGCCAGCAGCCAGGACACCAACAGCCCGGGGGAGCAGTACTTC.

The rearrangement links TRBV7-2 to TRBJ2-3, with TRBD1 as a possible D gene (5 bases). The V end was cut by 5 bases, the J end by 1 base, with 13 bases between. The CDR3 has 15 amino acids. The germline V gene encodes CDR1 SGHTA and CDR2 FQGNSA. DNA for the CDR3: TGTGCCAGCAGCCGCCCCAGGGCAGGCACAGATACGCAGTATTTT. Translated, it gives CASSRPRAGTDTQYF.

DNA for the CDR3: TGTGCCATCAGGCAGGTGACAGCGAGCTCCTACGAGCAGTACTTC. Translated: CAIRQVTASSYEQYF. The chain combines TRBV10-3 with TRBJ2-7, with a weak D call TRBD1 (5 bases). V gave up 6 bases and J gave up 0 bases, with 15 bases separating them. CDR1 and CDR2 from the germline V gene are ENHRY and SYGVKD. CDR3 length equals 15 residues.

The V and J genes are TRBV4-2 and TRBJ2-4, with 7 nucleotides matching TRBD1. CDR1 and CDR2 (germline): LGHNA, YNFKEQ. The CDR3 is 15 residues long. V was clipped by 2 bases and J by 8 bases; unmatched bases: 9. The CDR3 DNA follows: TGTGCCAGCAGCCAACAAGCAGGGGGTATCGACATTCAGTACTTC. It translates to CASSQQAGGIDIQYF.

This clonotype was counted only a few times. This chain uses TRBV28 with TRBJ2-3, with TRBD2 matching over 8 bases. The V segment lost 2 bases and the J segment 1 base; nucleotides outside the gene matches: 5. The CDR3 is 16 residues long. From germline, CDR1 is MDHEN and CDR2 SYDVKM. The chain's CDR3 is CASSLQFSGGTDTQYF. The CDR3 DNA reads as TGTGCCAGCAGTTTACAATTTAGCGGGGGCACAGATACGCAGTATTTT. The full variable domain, in which reference TRBV28 and TRBJ2-3 provide the parts outside the CDR3, is DVKVTQSSRYLVKRTGEKVFLECVQDMDHENMFWYRQDPGLGLRLIYFSYDVKMKEKGDIPEGYSVSREKKERFSLILESASTNQTSMYLCASSLQFSGGTDTQYFGPGTRLTVL.

Worth noting for this clonotype: This could be a read error, since a much larger clone is one nucleotide away. The chain links TRBV12-3 or TRBV12-4 to TRBJ1-1, with a possible D match to TRBD1 (5 bases). Trimming pared 6 bases from V and 4 bases from J, leaving 15 bases between. CDR3 length equals 14 residues. As DNA, the CDR3 is TGTGCCAGCAGACTAGACAGAATGAGCACTGAAGCTTTCTTT. Its protein product is CASRLDRMSTEAFF.

This clonotype was detected a few times. CDR3 region: CASSLRQGSKEQYF. DNA of the CDR3: TGTGCCAGCAGCCTTAGACAGGGATCCAAAGAGCAGTACTTC. The V gene is TRBV14, the J gene TRBJ2-7; TRBD1 matches at 7 bases. The CDR3 contains 14 residues. Unmatched junction bases numbered 10, after V lost 4 bases and J lost 7 bases. Germline V gene data show CDR1 as SGHDN and CDR2 as FVKESK. The full variable domain, completed using reference TRBV14 and TRBJ2-7, is EAGVTQFPSHSVIEKGQTVTLRCDPISGHDNLYWYRRVMGKEIKFLLHFVKESKQDESGMPNNRFLAERTGGTYSTLKVQPAELEDSGVYFCASSLRQGSKEQYFGPGTRLTVT.

The J gene is TRBJ1-2, the V gene TRBV6-1, with D perhaps matching TRBD1 (5 bases). Per germline, CDR1 MNHNS and CDR2 SASEGT. V shed 6 bases and J shed 4 bases, with 18 bases lying between them. The CDR3 totals 15 residues. CDR3 nucleotide sequence: TGTGCCAGCAGCGAAACGACAGAGCTTATCTATGGCTACACCTTC. Amino acids: CASSETTELIYGYTF.

This clonotype was found many times. The V and J genes are TRBV20-1 and TRBJ2-7, with D perhaps being TRBD1 or TRBD2 (6 bases each). CDR3 length: 12 residues. Trimming stripped 7 bases from V and 5 bases from J, with 15 bases between. The germline gives CDR1 DFQATT, CDR2 SNEGSKA (reference sequence). CDR3 bases: TGCAGTGTTGGAGGGGGGAGAGACGAGCAGTACTTC. It yields the protein CSVGGGRDEQYF.

This rearrangement joins TRBV5-1 to TRBJ2-5, with 7 bases fitting TRBD1. The CDR3 is 15 residues long. V lost 4 bases, J lost 4 bases, and 10 bases stayed unmatched. The germline V gene has CDR1 SGHRS and CDR2 YFSETQ. In DNA form, the CDR3 reads TGCGCCAGCAGCGCCCTACAGGGGATGTTAGAGACCCAGTACTTC. This translates into CASSALQGMLETQYF.

The chain couples TRBV20-1 to TRBJ2-7, with TRBD1 matching over 7 bases. V lost 3 bases, J lost 3 bases, and 8 bases stayed unmatched. The CDR3 sequence is 14 residues long. In germline, CDR1 is DFQATT, CDR2 SNEGSKA (reference sequence). The CDR3 DNA reads as TGCAGTGCTAGTTCCTCGGCAGGGGGCTACGAGCAGTACTTC. It is translated as CSASSSAGGYEQYF.